Listed below are T cell receptor beta chains from one sample, sequenced in a study of early T cells in non-severe SARS-CoV-2 infection. TCRdb redid the calling of the 5' RACE reads with MiXCR, one entry per CDR3 protein. Of more than 35,000 distinct CDR3 sequences listed, over 3.5% are singletons. Sequenced input: whole blood. The receptors were sampled from an adult who was a healthcare worker with PCR-confirmed SARS-CoV-2 infection or an uninfected control (not recorded which). Each CDR3 is given with its conserved first and last residue. The D gene is left open where the match is weak.

v_gene: TRBV6-6
d_gene: TRBD2
j_gene: TRBJ2-1
CDR3aa: CASSDRLAGSYNEQFF

v_gene: TRBV19
d_gene: .
j_gene: TRBJ2-2
CDR3aa: CASSIAGGLNTGELFF

v_gene: TRBV25-1
d_gene: .
j_gene: TRBJ1-1
CDR3aa: CASSEFSEAEAFF

v_gene: TRBV5-1
d_gene: TRBD2
j_gene: TRBJ2-5
CDR3aa: CASSSTSGVQETQYF

v_gene: TRBV6-5
d_gene: .
j_gene: TRBJ1-1
CDR3aa: CASRVREGEAFF

v_gene: TRBV20-1
d_gene: TRBD2
j_gene: TRBJ2-5
CDR3aa: CSALGLGFRRGGLETQYF

v_gene: TRBV30
d_gene: .
j_gene: TRBJ1-1
CDR3aa: CAWGQLMNTEAFF

v_gene: TRBV7-8
d_gene: .
j_gene: TRBJ1-2
CDR3aa: CASSPQRGIGYTF

v_gene: TRBV10-1
d_gene: .
j_gene: TRBJ2-3
CDR3aa: CASSAEGRADTQYF

v_gene: TRBV12-3/TRBV12-4
d_gene: .
j_gene: TRBJ2-7
CDR3aa: CASGDGYEQYF

v_gene: TRBV5-1
d_gene: .
j_gene: TRBJ1-3
CDR3aa: CASSLVATSGNTIYF

v_gene: TRBV12-3/TRBV12-4
d_gene: .
j_gene: TRBJ2-7
CDR3aa: CASTKGSSYEQYF

v_gene: TRBV7-6
d_gene: .
j_gene: TRBJ2-6
CDR3aa: CASSLQSTSGANVLTF

v_gene: TRBV5-1
d_gene: .
j_gene: TRBJ2-6
CDR3aa: CASSLEIASGANVLTF

v_gene: TRBV9
d_gene: TRBD1
j_gene: TRBJ1-1
CDR3aa: CASSVQGENTEAFF

v_gene: TRBV12-3/TRBV12-4
d_gene: TRBD2
j_gene: TRBJ2-1
CDR3aa: CASSSRTGGAWNEQFF

v_gene: TRBV7-2
d_gene: TRBD1
j_gene: TRBJ2-7
CDR3aa: CASSWPGQGGEQYF

v_gene: TRBV25-1
d_gene: .
j_gene: TRBJ2-6
CDR3aa: CASSTTGANVLTF

v_gene: TRBV20-1
d_gene: TRBD1
j_gene: TRBJ1-2
CDR3aa: CSVGDRALYGYTF

v_gene: TRBV29-1
d_gene: TRBD1
j_gene: TRBJ2-7
CDR3aa: CSPPGQSFYEQYF

v_gene: TRBV4-1
d_gene: TRBD1
j_gene: TRBJ2-1
CDR3aa: CASSQDRRDSYNEQFF

v_gene: TRBV3-1
d_gene: .
j_gene: TRBJ2-1
CDR3aa: CASSQGRDEQFF

v_gene: TRBV20-1
d_gene: .
j_gene: TRBJ1-1
CDR3aa: CSAERGYTEAFF

v_gene: TRBV20-1
d_gene: .
j_gene: TRBJ2-4
CDR3aa: CRRGSKNIQYF

v_gene: TRBV6-6
d_gene: .
j_gene: TRBJ2-2
CDR3aa: CASSSDFSKPGELFF

v_gene: TRBV11-2
d_gene: TRBD2
j_gene: TRBJ2-7
CDR3aa: CASSLRGSTYEQYF

v_gene: TRBV5-1
d_gene: .
j_gene: TRBJ2-3
CDR3aa: CASSSEITDTQYF